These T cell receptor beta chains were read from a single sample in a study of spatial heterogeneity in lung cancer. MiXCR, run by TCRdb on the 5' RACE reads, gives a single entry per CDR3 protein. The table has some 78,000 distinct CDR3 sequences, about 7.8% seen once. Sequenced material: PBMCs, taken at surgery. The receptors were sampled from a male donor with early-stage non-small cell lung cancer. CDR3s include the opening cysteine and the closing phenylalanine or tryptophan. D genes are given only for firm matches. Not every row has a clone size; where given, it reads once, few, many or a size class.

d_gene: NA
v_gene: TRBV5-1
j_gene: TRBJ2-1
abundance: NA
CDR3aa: CASSLASAIPPYNEQFF
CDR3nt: TGCGCCAGCAGCTTGGCCTCGGCCATCCCTCCCTACAATGAGCAGTTCTTC

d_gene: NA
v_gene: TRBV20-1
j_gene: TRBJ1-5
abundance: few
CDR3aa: CSAKLGRDQPQHF
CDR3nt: TGCAGTGCTAAACTTGGGCGAGATCAGCCCCAGCATTTT

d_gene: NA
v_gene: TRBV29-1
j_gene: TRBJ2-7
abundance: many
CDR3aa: CSVGDGTYEQYF
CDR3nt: TGCAGCGTTGGGGACGGGACCTACGAGCAGTACTTC

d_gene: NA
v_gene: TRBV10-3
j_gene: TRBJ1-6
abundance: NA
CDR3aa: CAISESSVPDRNSPLHF
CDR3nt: TGTGCCATCAGTGAGTCTAGCGTTCCAGATCGGAATTCACCCCTCCACTTT

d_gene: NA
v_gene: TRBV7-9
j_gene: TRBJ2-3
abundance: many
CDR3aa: CASSLADGGGDTQYF
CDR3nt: TGTGCCAGCAGCTTAGCGGACGGCGGAGGAGATACGCAGTATTTT

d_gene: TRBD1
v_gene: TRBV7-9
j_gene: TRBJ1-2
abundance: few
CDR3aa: CASSRPTGDGYTF
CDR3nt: TGTGCCAGCAGCCGTCCCACAGGGGATGGCTACACCTTC

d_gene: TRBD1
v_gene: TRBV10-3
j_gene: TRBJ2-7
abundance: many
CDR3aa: CAMGTGFLEQYF
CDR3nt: TGTGCCATGGGGACAGGGTTCTTAGAGCAGTACTTC

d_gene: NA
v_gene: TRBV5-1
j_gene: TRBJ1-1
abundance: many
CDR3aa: CASSLNSGEAFF
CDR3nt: TGCGCCAGCAGCTTGAATTCGGGTGAAGCTTTCTTT

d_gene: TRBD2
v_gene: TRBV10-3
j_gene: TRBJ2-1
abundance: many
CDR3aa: CAIRRAPGGSEQFF
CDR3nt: TGTGCCATCAGGAGGGCCCCGGGGGGAAGTGAGCAGTTCTTC

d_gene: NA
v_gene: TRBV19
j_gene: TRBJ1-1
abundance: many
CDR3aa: CASSIEGIGTEAFF
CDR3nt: TGTGCCAGTAGTATAGAGGGTATCGGCACTGAAGCTTTCTTT

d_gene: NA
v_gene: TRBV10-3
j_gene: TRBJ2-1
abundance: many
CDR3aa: CAISEGNEQFF
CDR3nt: TGTGCCATCAGTGAAGGCAATGAGCAGTTCTTC

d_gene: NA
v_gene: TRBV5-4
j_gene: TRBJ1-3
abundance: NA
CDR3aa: CASSPSPDRLLNTIYF
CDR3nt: TGTGCCAGCAGCCCCTCACCCGACAGGTTGCTTAACACCATATATTTT

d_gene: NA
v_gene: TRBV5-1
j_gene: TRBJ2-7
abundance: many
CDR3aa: CASSFSQGSYEQYF
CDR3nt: TGCGCCAGCAGCTTCTCTCAGGGATCCTACGAGCAGTACTTC

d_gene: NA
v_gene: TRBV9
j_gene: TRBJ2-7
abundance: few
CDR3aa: CASSRTRGGIPYEQYF
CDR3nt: TGTGCCAGCAGCCGCACCCGGGGCGGAATACCCTACGAGCAGTACTTC

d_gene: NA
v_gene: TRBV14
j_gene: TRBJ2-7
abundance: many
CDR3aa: CASSQAGLYEQYF
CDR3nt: TGTGCCAGCAGCCAAGCCGGACTCTACGAGCAGTACTTC

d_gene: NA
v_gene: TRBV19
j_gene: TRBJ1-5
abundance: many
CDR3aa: CASSITGGGGNQPQHF
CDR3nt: TGTGCCAGTAGTATTACAGGCGGAGGGGGCAATCAGCCCCAGCATTTT

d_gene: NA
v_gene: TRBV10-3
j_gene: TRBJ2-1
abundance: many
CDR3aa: CAISEDQRSFNNEQFF
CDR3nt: TGTGCCATCAGTGAAGATCAGCGGTCCTTTAACAATGAGCAGTTCTTC

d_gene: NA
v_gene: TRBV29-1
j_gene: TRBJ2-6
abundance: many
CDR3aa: CSVDQQGSGANVLTF
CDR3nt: TGCAGCGTTGATCAACAGGGCTCTGGGGCCAACGTCCTGACTTTC

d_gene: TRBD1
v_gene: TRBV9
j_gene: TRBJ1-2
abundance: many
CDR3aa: CASSVAPDRGYGYTF
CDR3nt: TGTGCCAGCAGCGTAGCCCCAGACAGGGGCTATGGCTACACCTTC

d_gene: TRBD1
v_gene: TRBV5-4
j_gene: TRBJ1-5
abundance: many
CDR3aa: CASSLGQGASEPQHF
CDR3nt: TGTGCCAGCAGCTTGGGACAGGGGGCTAGTGAGCCCCAGCATTTT

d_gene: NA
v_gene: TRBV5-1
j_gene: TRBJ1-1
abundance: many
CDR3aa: CASSFKGNTEAFF
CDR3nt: TGCGCCAGCAGCTTTAAGGGTAACACTGAAGCTTTCTTT

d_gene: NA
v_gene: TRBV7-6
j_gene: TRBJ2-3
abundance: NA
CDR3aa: CASSLKEGLSALATDTQYF
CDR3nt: TGTGCCAGCAGTTTAAAAGAGGGTCTATCAGCGCTTGCCACAGATACGCAGTATTTT

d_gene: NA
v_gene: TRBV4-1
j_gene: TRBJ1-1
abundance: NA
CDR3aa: CASSRLTSSVEAFF
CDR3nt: TGCGCCAGCAGCCGTTTAACGTCGTCCGTTGAAGCTTTCTTT

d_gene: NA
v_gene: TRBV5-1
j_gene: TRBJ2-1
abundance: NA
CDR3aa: CASSLDGSGINEQFF
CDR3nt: TGCGCCAGCAGCTTGGATGGTAGCGGTATCAATGAGCAGTTCTTC

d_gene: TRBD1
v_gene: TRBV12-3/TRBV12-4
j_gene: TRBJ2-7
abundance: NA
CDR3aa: CASRSGTGGGYEQYF
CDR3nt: TGTGCCAGCAGGTCCGGGACAGGAGGGGGCTACGAGCAGTACTTC

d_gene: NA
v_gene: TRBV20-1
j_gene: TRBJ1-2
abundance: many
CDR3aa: CSARATGSGRNYGYTF
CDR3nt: TGCAGTGCTAGGGCAACAGGGTCCGGGAGGAACTATGGCTACACCTTC